A selection of T cell receptor beta chains follows, all from one sample in a study of shared clonotypes between healthy human individuals. Only in-frame clones appear in the TCRdb table, and some are missing; sequencing was by immunoSEQ multiplex PCR. The data show over a million clones, about 75% seen once. Sample: memory CD4+ T cells sorted from blood. These receptor sequences come from a young man in good health. Both conserved end residues are part of each CDR3. D genes are given only for firm matches. Size values are once, few and many counts, or a class for expanded clones, and some rows have none.

V gene	D gene	J gene	clone size	CDR3 protein	CDR3 DNA
TRBV28	NA	TRBJ2-4	NA	CASSFMFRGTTAKNIQYF	TGTGCCAGCAGTTTTATGTTCCGGGGAACAACAGCCAAAAACATTCAGTACTTC
TRBV29-1	NA	TRBJ2-3	NA	CSVFSGSTDTQYF	TGCAGCGTCTTTAGCGGTAGCACAGATACGCAGTATTTT
TRBV5-1	TRBD2	TRBJ2-5	NA	CASTPLWRGAQETQYF	TGCGCCAGCACCCCGTTGTGGCGGGGGGCTCAAGAGACCCAGTACTTC
TRBV16	NA	TRBJ1-3	few	CASSQIQGRSGNTIYF	TGTGCCAGCAGCCAAATTCAGGGCCGCTCTGGAAACACCATATATTTT
TRBV6-1	NA	TRBJ1-2	NA	CASSVKGVTWDGYTF	TGTGCCAGCAGTGTGAAAGGGGTTACCTGGGATGGCTACACCTTC
TRBV6-5	NA	TRBJ2-7	NA	CASSRSSTSNYEQYF	TGTGCCAGCAGCCGTTCTTCTACTTCGAACTACGAGCAGTACTTC
TRBV27	TRBD1	TRBJ1-5	NA	CASNRQGSNQPQHF	TGTGCCAGCAATAGACAGGGCAGCAATCAGCCCCAGCATTTT
TRBV5-4	TRBD2	TRBJ2-7	many	CASSLGLAGNSYEQYF	TGTGCCAGCAGCTTGGGACTAGCGGGAAACTCCTACGAGCAGTACTTC
TRBV7-2	NA	TRBJ1-5	NA	CASSLAITGSLGQPQHF	TGTGCCAGCAGCTTAGCTATTACAGGGAGCCTCGGACAGCCCCAGCATTTT
TRBV7-2	NA	TRBJ1-1	NA	CASSFRATRMNTEAFF	TGTGCCAGCAGCTTTAGGGCGACCCGAATGAACACTGAAGCTTTCTTT
TRBV4-1	NA	TRBJ2-3	NA	CASSQLGTLRGDTQYF	TGCGCCAGCAGCCAACTGGGGACCCTTAGGGGAGATACGCAGTATTTT
TRBV18	NA	TRBJ2-7	NA	CASSLSLLAYEQYF	TGTGCCAGCTCACTAAGCCTGCTAGCCTACGAGCAGTACTTC
TRBV5-6	NA	TRBJ2-5	NA	CASSPGAAPTQYF	TGTGCCAGCAGCCCCGGGGCTGCTCCGACCCAGTACTTC
TRBV5-5	NA	TRBJ2-7	NA	CASSLAPTIRSYEQYF	TGTGCCAGCAGCTTGGCCCCAACAATCCGATCCTACGAGCAGTACTTC
TRBV5-1	NA	TRBJ1-1	NA	CASSLRVEVNTEAFF	TGCGCCAGCAGCCTCAGAGTCGAGGTGAACACTGAAGCTTTCTTT
TRBV29-1	TRBD1	TRBJ2-3	NA	CSVGGRQGYTDTQYF	TGCAGCGTTGGCGGAAGACAGGGGTACACAGATACGCAGTATTTT
TRBV7-9	NA	TRBJ2-1	NA	CASSFVTSWNNEQFF	TGTGCCAGCAGCTTCGTCACTAGCTGGAACAATGAGCAGTTCTTC
TRBV27	TRBD1	TRBJ1-2	few	CASRPTSGGSYGYTF	TGTGCCAGCAGGCCCACATCAGGGGGCAGCTATGGCTACACCTTC
TRBV7-9	NA	TRBJ2-1	NA	CASADRVSYNEQFF	TGTGCCAGCGCTGACAGAGTCTCCTACAATGAGCAGTTCTTC
TRBV19	NA	TRBJ1-1	few	CASSIGQLNTEAFF	TGTGCCAGTAGTATAGGACAGCTGAACACTGAAGCTTTCTTT
TRBV5-1	NA	TRBJ2-3	once	CASSLEAGRTDTQYF	TGCGCCAGCAGCTTGGAGGCGGGACGCACAGATACGCAGTATTTT
TRBV13	TRBD2	TRBJ2-5	NA	CASSLGLRGGQETQYF	TGTGCCAGCAGCTTAGGCCTCCGGGGGGGCCAAGAGACCCAGTACTTC
TRBV6-5	TRBD1	TRBJ2-1	NA	CASRLQGATYNEQFF	TGTGCCAGCAGACTACAGGGGGCTACCTACAATGAGCAGTTCTTC
TRBV7-6	NA	TRBJ1-6	NA	CASSWRDNSPLHF	TGTGCCAGCAGCTGGCGTGATAATTCACCCCTCCACTTT
TRBV5-1	TRBD1	TRBJ1-1	NA	CASSLDRGRAFF	TGCGCCAGCAGTTTGGACAGGGGTCGAGCTTTCTTT
TRBV19	NA	TRBJ1-2	NA	CASSIPGYGYTF	TGTGCCAGTAGTATACCAGGGTATGGCTACACCTTC
TRBV30	NA	TRBJ1-1	few	CAWSGLNTEAFF	TGTGCCTGGAGTGGACTGAACACTGAAGCTTTCTTT
TRBV19	NA	TRBJ2-6	NA	CASSPTRTAAKGSGANVLTF	TGTGCCAGTAGTCCTACCCGGACAGCGGCGAAGGGTTCTGGGGCCAACGTCCTGACTTTC
TRBV18	NA	TRBJ2-5	once	CASSPGRQETQYF	TGTGCCAGCTCACCGGGGCGCCAAGAGACCCAGTACTTC
TRBV5-1	TRBD1	TRBJ1-1	few	CASSNGQGTEAFF	TGCGCCAGCAGCAATGGACAGGGGACTGAAGCTTTCTTT
TRBV19	NA	TRBJ2-7	NA	CASSPNHFYEQYF	TGTGCCAGTAGTCCTAATCACTTCTACGAGCAGTACTTC
TRBV27	NA	TRBJ2-1	NA	CASSSSGWEQFF	TGTGCCAGCAGCTCAAGCGGGTGGGAGCAGTTCTTC
TRBV7-2	NA	TRBJ1-4	NA	CASSLPGGTNEKLFF	TGTGCCAGCAGCTTACCGGGAGGGACTAATGAAAAACTGTTTTTT
TRBV27	TRBD2	TRBJ2-3	NA	CASRAGTSGSGTDTQYF	TGTGCCAGCAGGGCCGGGACTAGCGGGAGCGGCACAGATACGCAGTATTTT
TRBV6-1	NA	TRBJ2-7	NA	CASSERSAGSYEQYF	TGTGCCAGCAGTGAGAGATCGGCAGGCTCCTACGAGCAGTACTTC
TRBV7-7	TRBD2	TRBJ2-5	NA	CASSLAVLGGQETQYF	TGTGCTAGCAGCTTAGCCGTTTTGGGGGGGCAAGAGACCCAGTACTTC
TRBV18	TRBD1	TRBJ1-2	NA	CASSPLDTGDLYGYTF	TGTGCCAGCTCACCTCTTGATACAGGGGACCTCTATGGCTACACCTTC
TRBV19	NA	TRBJ2-2	NA	CASSIGANTGELFF	TGTGCCAGTAGTATTGGCGCGAACACCGGGGAGCTGTTTTTT
TRBV9	TRBD1	TRBJ1-5	NA	CASSGGQPNQPQHF	TGTGCCAGCAGCGGGGGACAGCCAAATCAGCCCCAGCATTTT
TRBV14	NA	TRBJ2-3	NA	CASSPLEYGTDTQYF	TGTGCCAGCAGCCCGTTGGAATACGGCACAGATACGCAGTATTTT
TRBV27	TRBD1	TRBJ1-2	NA	CASGYGQGDGYTF	TGTGCCAGCGGATACGGACAGGGGGATGGCTACACCTTC
TRBV5-1	NA	TRBJ2-1	NA	CASSFTSQLSPVYNEQFF	TGCGCCAGCAGCTTTACCTCCCAGCTTAGCCCCGTCTACAATGAGCAGTTCTTC
TRBV14	NA	TRBJ2-3	once	CASSLTDTQYF	TGTGCCAGCAGTTTAACAGATACGCAGTATTTT
TRBV9	TRBD2	TRBJ2-5	NA	CASSVGASGDSLGTQYF	TGTGCCAGCAGCGTAGGGGCTAGCGGGGACTCTTTGGGGACCCAGTACTTC
TRBV19	NA	TRBJ1-4	NA	CASNQGGNEKLFF	TGTGCCAGTAATCAGGGAGGTAATGAAAAACTGTTTTTT
TRBV6-5	NA	TRBJ1-1	NA	CASSYSGFEAFF	TGTGCCAGCAGTTACTCGGGGTTTGAAGCTTTCTTT
TRBV4-1	TRBD1	TRBJ1-1	few	CASSQLQGATEAFF	TGCGCCAGCAGCCAATTGCAGGGGGCCACTGAAGCTTTCTTT
TRBV6-5	TRBD1	TRBJ1-1	few	CASSQGEQRPEAFF	TGTGCCAGCAGTCAGGGGGAACAGCGACCTGAAGCTTTCTTT
TRBV7-3	TRBD2	TRBJ2-3	NA	CASGAGGTDTQYF	TGTGCCAGCGGCGCGGGGGGCACAGATACGCAGTATTTT
TRBV7-9	NA	TRBJ2-5	NA	CASSLLPGETQYF	TGTGCCAGCAGCTTATTGCCGGGAGAGACCCAGTACTTC
TRBV2	TRBD1	TRBJ1-6	NA	CASSKRDSPNSPLHF	TGTGCCAGCAGTAAGCGGGACAGCCCTAATTCACCCCTCCACTTT
TRBV19	NA	TRBJ2-3	NA	CASSIGMGRTDTQYF	TGTGCCAGTAGTATTGGGATGGGACGGACAGATACGCAGTATTTT